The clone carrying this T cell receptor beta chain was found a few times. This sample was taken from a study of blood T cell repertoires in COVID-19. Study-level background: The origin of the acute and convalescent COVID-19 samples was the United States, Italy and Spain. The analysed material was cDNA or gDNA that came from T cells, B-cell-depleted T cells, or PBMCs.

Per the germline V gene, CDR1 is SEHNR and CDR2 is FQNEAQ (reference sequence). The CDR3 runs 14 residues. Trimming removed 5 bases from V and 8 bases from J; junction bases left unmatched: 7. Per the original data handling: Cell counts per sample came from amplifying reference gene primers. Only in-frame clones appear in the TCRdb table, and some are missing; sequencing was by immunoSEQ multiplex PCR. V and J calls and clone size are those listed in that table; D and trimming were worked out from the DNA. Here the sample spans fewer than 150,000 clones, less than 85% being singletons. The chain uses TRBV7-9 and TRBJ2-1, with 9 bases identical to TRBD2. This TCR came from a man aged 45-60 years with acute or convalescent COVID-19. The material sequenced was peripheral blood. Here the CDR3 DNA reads TGTGCCAGCAGCCCGGGACTAGCTCCTTATGAGCAGTTCTTC. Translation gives CASSPGLAPYEQFF.